Following are 14 T cell receptor beta chains from one sample sequenced in a study of T cell repertoires in cytomegalovirus infection. These receptors lack a known antigen. A single record per CDR3 protein comes from TCRdb applying MiXCR to the reads. This table holds roughly 500,000 distinct CDR3 sequences, roughly a third found once. Source: cultured PBMCs, taken from culture after CMV antigen stimulation. Receptors originate from a human donor in good health (CMV status not recorded). Some clones in this sample may be carry-over from other donors' samples.

The V gene is TRBV7-7, the J gene TRBJ2-5; 7 bases agree with TRBD1. The trim removed 4 bases at V and 2 bases at J, leaving 10 bases unmatched. CDR1 and CDR2 (germline): SSHAT, FNYEAQ (reference sequence). The CDR3 is made up of 16 amino acids. The CDR3 is CASSSPQEDRQETQYF. CDR3 in DNA: TGTGCCAGCAGCTCCCCTCAGGAGGACAGGCAAGAGACCCAGTACTTC.

This clonotype was seen only a few times. Because it lacks the conserved phenylalanine or tryptophan at the end, this CDR3 is likely a read error. The DNA is left out, because the CDR3 cannot be placed on it with certainty; the CDR3 is given as TCRdb lists it. The CDR3 loop reads CASSFPPDRPSQRS. V is TRBV12-3 or TRBV12-4 and J is TRBJ2-7; the table's D call, TRBD1, was not checked against the DNA. The CDR3 is 14 residues long, counting both termini.

CDR3 nucleotide sequence: TGTGCCAGCAGTAGGGGGACAGGGGAAGCCCCTGAAGCTTTCTTT. It encodes CASSRGTGEAPEAFF. The chain couples TRBV6-2 or TRBV6-3 to TRBJ1-1; 10 bases line up with TRBD1. CDR1 MNHEY and CDR2 SVGEGT come from the germline V gene. After removal of 5 bases from V and 6 bases from J, the junction contained 9 bases not matched to a gene. The CDR3 contains 15 residues.

The V gene is TRBV28, the J gene TRBJ2-2, with D hard to call. The CDR3 loop spans 16 amino acids. Trimming stripped 6 bases from V and 0 bases from J, with 14 bases between. Looked up from germline, CDR1 is MDHEN and CDR2 is SYDVKM. CDR3: CASSRAVSPNTGELFF. CDR3 nucleotides: TGTGCCAGCAGCCGGGCGGTCAGTCCGAACACCGGGGAGCTGTTTTTT. The full variable domain, its missing parts supplied by reference TRBV28 and TRBJ2-2, is DVKVTQSSRYLVKRTGEKVFLECVQDMDHENMFWYRQDPGLGLRLIYFSYDVKMKEKGDIPEGYSVSREKKERFSLILESASTNQTSMYLCASSRAVSPNTGELFFGEGSRLTVL.

J is TRBJ2-5 and V is TRBV20-1; 12 nucleotides align to TRBD1. Germline V lookup: CDR1 DFQATT, CDR2 SNEGSKA (reference sequence). J gave up 7 bases and V 1 base, and 10 bases lay outside the gene matches. The CDR3 has 16 residues. The CDR3, as DNA: TGCAGTGCTAGAGCTTTCGCGGGACAGGGGGCCCGGACCCAGTACTTC. This translates into CSARAFAGQGARTQYF.

This sequence joins TRBV7-9 and TRBJ2-1; no definite D call. From germline, CDR1 is SEHNR and CDR2 FQNEAQ (reference sequence). The CDR3 is 14 amino acids. V lost 0 bases and J 4 bases, leaving 7 bases between the germline ends. CDR3 nucleotide sequence: TGTGCCAGCAGCTTAGCGGAAATATACAATGAGCAGTTCTTC. It is translated as CASSLAEIYNEQFF.

This clonotype was seen a few times. The chain recombines TRBV7-2 with TRBJ1-4; D not certain. Trimming removed 4 bases at V and 5 bases at J, with 8 bases between. The germline V gene has CDR1 SGHTA and CDR2 FQGNSA. CDR3 size: 13 residues. This chain's CDR3 is CASSWSVNEKLFF. CDR3 DNA: TGTGCCAGCAGCTGGTCAGTGAATGAAAAACTGTTTTTT.

The chain has TRBV7-2 and TRBJ2-3; 10 bases fit TRBD1. The length of the CDR3 is 16 residues. After removal of 5 bases from V and 4 bases from J, the junction contained 9 bases not matched to a gene. From germline, CDR1 is SGHTA and CDR2 FQGNSA. This CDR3 reads CASSREGQGFPDTQYF. For the CDR3, the DNA is TGTGCCAGCAGCCGGGAGGGACAGGGGTTCCCAGATACGCAGTATTTT.

This clonotype was counted at least ten times. The chain is built from TRBV7-2 and TRBJ2-1, with a weak D call TRBD2 (6 bases). The V gene lost 0 bases and the J gene lost 5 bases, with 11 bases spanning the gap. The CDR3 is 15 residues long. Germline V gene sequence: CDR1 SGHTA, CDR2 FQGNSA. This chain's CDR3 is CASSLALGLNNEQFF. CDR3 sequence (DNA): TGTGCCAGCAGCTTAGCCCTGGGACTTAACAATGAGCAGTTCTTC. Together with reference TRBV7-2 and TRBJ2-1, the CDR3 gives the full variable domain: GAGVSQSPSNKVTEKGKDVELRCDPISGHTALYWYRQSLGQGLEFLIYFQGNSAPDKSGLPSDRFSAERTGGSVSTLTIQRTQQEDSAVYLCASSLALGLNNEQFFGPGTRLTVL.

The rearrangement uses TRBV20-1 and TRBJ1-4; D call uncertain. The V end lost 5 bases, the J end lost 5 bases, and 6 bases lay between the germline ends. The germline V gene encodes CDR1 DFQATT and CDR2 SNEGSKA (reference sequence). The CDR3 consists of 11 residues. The CDR3 here is CSAAGNEKLFF. CDR3 in DNA: TGCAGTGCTGCGGGGAATGAAAAACTGTTTTTT.

The chain couples TRBV12-3 or TRBV12-4 to TRBJ2-7; 10 bases are a match to TRBD2. The CDR3 consists of 15 residues. V lost 3 bases and J lost 6; bases outside the gene matches: 8. This CDR3 reads CASSFRGLAVSEQYF. Here the CDR3 DNA reads TGTGCCAGCAGTTTTAGAGGACTAGCGGTTTCCGAGCAGTACTTC.

The gene calls are TRBV29-1 and TRBJ2-7; 7 bases are a match to TRBD1. Germline V gene sequence: CDR1 SQVTM, CDR2 ANQGSEA. The CDR3 has 13 residues. The trim removed 7 bases at V and 4 bases at J, leaving 10 bases unmatched. CDR3 sequence: CSAATGTIYEQYF. CDR3 bases: TGCAGCGCGGCGACAGGGACCATATACGAGCAGTACTTC.

The J gene is TRBJ2-3, the V gene TRBV20-1; possibly TRBD2 for D (6 bases). Germline V gives CDR1 DFQATT, CDR2 SNEGSKA (reference sequence). Trimming took off 4 bases at V and 2 bases at J, with 22 bases between the two ends. The CDR3 consists of 17 residues. CDR3 residues: CSATHISWGGLTDTQYF. The CDR3, as DNA: TGCAGTGCTACCCATATCTCCTGGGGAGGACTCACAGATACGCAGTATTTT.

This clonotype was observed a few times. The rearrangement joins TRBV7-9 to TRBJ2-1, with 13 bases aligning to TRBD2. The germline V gene encodes CDR1 SEHNR and CDR2 FQNEAQ (reference sequence). The CDR3 loop spans 17 amino acids. V shed 3 bases and J 1 base; nucleotides not matched to a gene: 3. CDR3 sequence (DNA): TGTGCCAGCAGCTTCCGGACTAGCGGGAGTTCCTACAATGAGCAGTTCTTC. Protein product: CASSFRTSGSSYNEQFF.